Each of the 27 T cell receptor beta chains below was sequenced from the same sample in a study of blood T cell repertoires in COVID-19. The table came from immunoSEQ multiplex PCR; TCRdb's copy has only in-frame clones and leaves some out. The repertoire holds some 700,000 clones, with 75% to 90% as singletons. Sequencing was done on a sample of peripheral blood. These receptors were obtained from a woman between 18 and 29 years old with acute or convalescent COVID-19.

This clone was recorded only once. The J gene is TRBJ2-5, the V gene TRBV19; D might be TRBD1 (7 bases). Germline assignment: CDR1 LNHDA and CDR2 SQIVND (reference sequence). The CDR3 contains 14 residues. Trimming stripped 5 bases from V and 4 bases from J, with 14 bases between. CDR3 DNA sequence: TGTGCCAGTAGTGGGTCAGGGGGAGGAGAGACCCAGTACTTC. Translating gives CASSGSGGGETQYF. The variable domain in full, completed from reference TRBV19 and TRBJ2-5, reads DGGITQSPKYLFRKEGQNVTLSCEQNLNHDAMYWYRQDPGQGLRLIYYSQIVNDFQKGDIAEGYSVSREKKESFPLTVTSAQKNPTAFYLCASSGSGGGETQYFGPGTRLLVL.

The V call is TRBV9, the J call TRBJ2-1; 12 bases agree with TRBD2. Trimming took 3 bases from V and 5 from J; bases not matched to a gene: 3. This CDR3 region has 15 residues. Germline values: CDR1 SGDLS, CDR2 YYNGEE. The DNA of the CDR3 is TGTGCCAGCAGCGCAAGACTAGCGGGAGACAATGAGCAGTTCTTC. Protein product: CASSARLAGDNEQFF.

V is TRBV24-1 and J is TRBJ2-1; 8 bases fit TRBD2. The V gene's germline CDR1 is KGHDR and CDR2 SFDVKD. V lost 0 bases and J lost 0; bases outside the gene matches: 3. The CDR3 runs 17 residues. The CDR3 spells CATSDLRGGSSYNEQFF. The CDR3, as DNA: TGTGCCACCAGTGATTTGCGGGGGGGGAGCTCCTACAATGAGCAGTTCTTC.

This clone turned up a few times. This sequence joins TRBV18 and TRBJ1-5; no clear D. Between the trimmed V and J ends, which lost 2 bases and 5 bases, there was a span of 13 bases. Germline CDR1 and CDR2: KGHSH and LQKENI. The CDR3 sequence is 15 residues long. CDR3 in amino acids: CASSPYVLGDQPQHF. The CDR3 nucleotides read TGTGCCAGCTCACCATACGTCTTAGGAGATCAGCCCCAGCATTTT. Looking up the rest from reference TRBV18 and TRBJ1-5 gives the full variable domain: NAGVMQNPRHLVRRRGQEARLRCSPMKGHSHVYWYRQLPEEGLKFMVYLQKENIIDESGMPKERFSAEFPKEGPSILRIQQVVRGDSAAYFCASSPYVLGDQPQHFGDGTRLSIL.

The V gene is TRBV6-4, the J gene TRBJ2-6; weak D call: TRBD2 (5 bases). The CDR3 length is 15 residues. Germline assignment: CDR1 MRHNA and CDR2 SNTAGT. The V and J ends lost 6 bases and 0 bases respectively, with 9 bases between them. CDR3 residues: CASSPRGSGANVLTF. The CDR3 nucleotides are TGTGCCAGCAGCCCACGGGGCTCTGGGGCCAACGTCCTGACTTTC.

As to this clone: A read error may produce the germline difference seen at one junction end. The chain couples TRBV24-1 to TRBJ2-1; 8 bases are shared with TRBD1. CDR1 is KGHDR and CDR2 is SFDVKD in the germline V gene. This CDR3 spans 16 amino acids. The DNA for the CDR3 is TGTGCCACGAGTGATTCTCCTGGACAGGGCTACAATGAGCAGTTCTTC. Translation: CATSDSPGQGYNEQFF.

The chain has TRBV3-1 (or the pseudogene TRBV3-2) and TRBJ1-1; no clear D gene. The germline V gene encodes CDR1 LGHDT and CDR2 YNNKEL (reference sequence). The V end was cut by 2 bases, the J end by 2 bases, with 9 bases between. This CDR3 has 14 amino acids. The CDR3 DNA is TGTGCCAGCAGCCAACGCCATACAAACACTGAAGCTTTCTTT. Translating gives CASSQRHTNTEAFF.

This clone was found once. The chain has TRBV18 and TRBJ1-1; 9 positions match TRBD1. This CDR3 is 14 amino acids long. From germline, CDR1 is KGHSH and CDR2 LQKENI. V was clipped by 6 bases and J by 1 base; unmatched bases: 3. The CDR3 is CASSADRGNTEAFF. The CDR3 coding sequence is TGTGCCAGCTCGGCGGACAGGGGGAACACTGAAGCTTTCTTT.

This chain uses TRBV19 with TRBJ2-3; D is perhaps TRBD2 (5 bases). CDR3 length equals 13 residues. Between the trimmed V and J ends, which lost 5 bases and 7 bases, there was a span of 13 bases. CDR1 is LNHDA, CDR2 SQIVND, per germline (reference sequence). CDR3 DNA: TGTGCCAGTAGTTCCGCCCGGACTCATACGCAGTATTTT. Protein: CASSSARTHTQYF.

The V call is TRBV6-2 or TRBV6-3, the J call TRBJ1-6, with D possibly TRBD1 on 5 matching bases. The V gene lost 2 bases and the J gene lost 6 bases, with 17 bases spanning the gap. The CDR3 consists of 17 residues. CDR1 is MNHEY, CDR2 SVGEGT, per germline. CDR3 DNA: TGTGCCAGCAGTTACCCACCGCTACAGGCGTCTAATTCACCCCTCCACTTT. This sequence encodes CASSYPPLQASNSPLHF.

V is TRBV13 and J is TRBJ2-1; TRBD1 matches 11 bases. With V trimmed by 4 bases and J by 9 bases, 11 bases remained unmatched. This CDR3 contains 16 residues. Germline V gene data show CDR1 as PRHDT and CDR2 as FYEKMQ (reference sequence). In DNA, the CDR3 is TGTGCCAGCAGCTACCCCGGGACAGGGGGTGTAAGTGAGCAGTTCTTC. Translation: CASSYPGTGGVSEQFF.

The chain uses TRBV28 and TRBJ2-1; 13 nucleotides match TRBD2. The germline V gene encodes CDR1 MDHEN and CDR2 SYDVKM. The CDR3 runs to 16 residues. After removal of 7 bases from V and 6 bases from J, the junction contained 9 bases not matched to a gene. The CDR3 nucleotides read TGTGCCAGCACCACCTCCGGGACTAGCGGGGCCAATGAGCAGTTCTTC. Translation gives CASTTSGTSGANEQFF.

The chain couples TRBV6-2 or TRBV6-3 to TRBJ2-7, with 12 bases identical to TRBD2. From germline, CDR1 is MNHEY and CDR2 SVGEGT. The ends lost 0 bases at V and 4 bases at J; junction bases unmatched: 4. The CDR3 spans 16 residues. This CDR3 reads CASSYSRTSGAYEQYF. The CDR3, as DNA: TGTGCCAGCAGTTACTCGAGGACTAGCGGGGCTTACGAGCAGTACTTC.

The V and J genes are TRBV9 and TRBJ1-2; a weak D match, TRBD1 (5 bases). The germline V gene has CDR1 SGDLS and CDR2 YYNGEE. The length of the CDR3 is 16 residues. The V end was cut by 4 bases, the J end by 4 bases, with 20 bases between. CDR3 coding DNA: TGTGCCAGCAGCCCGACTGGGGCGGGGGTATTCTATGGCTACACCTTC. Translating gives CASSPTGAGVFYGYTF.

The chain is built from TRBV6-6 and TRBJ1-5; possibly TRBD1 for D (5 bases). V was cut by 8 bases and J by 4 bases, with 9 bases left in between. This CDR3 contains 12 residues. Per germline, CDR1 MNHNY and CDR2 SVGAGI (reference sequence). The CDR3: CASGAFNQPQHF. As DNA, the CDR3 is TGTGCCAGCGGGGCTTTTAATCAGCCCCAGCATTTT.

This sequence joins TRBV4-3 and TRBJ1-3, with D uncertain. Germline CDR1 reads LGHNA; CDR2 reads YSLEER. The CDR3 has 14 residues. The V end was cut by 3 bases, the J end by 9 bases, with 15 bases between. CDR3 residues: CASSHQRGASTIYF. CDR3 in DNA: TGCGCCAGCAGCCACCAGAGAGGCGCCAGCACCATATATTTT.

The V and J genes are TRBV29-1 and TRBJ1-3, with D tentatively TRBD1 (5 bases). CDR3 size: 14 residues. Germline CDR1 SQVTM, CDR2 ANQGSEA. The V gene lost 3 bases and the J gene lost 0 bases, with 9 bases spanning the gap. The CDR3 here is CSVDGGYSGNTIYF. CDR3 DNA sequence: TGCAGCGTTGACGGGGGGTACTCTGGAAACACCATATATTTT.

This clone was picked up one time. The genes are TRBV30 and TRBJ1-1; tentative D call: TRBD1 (6 bases). The CDR3 is 12 amino acids. The germline gives CDR1 GTSNPN, CDR2 SVGIG (reference sequence). The V end was cut by 8 bases, the J end by 2 bases, with 12 bases between. The CDR3 region is CAGSGTNTEAFF. The DNA for the CDR3 is TGTGCCGGATCCGGGACAAACACTGAAGCTTTCTTT.

V usage is TRBV6-5 and J usage is TRBJ1-4, with TRBD1 identical over 8 bases. This CDR3 has 16 residues. With 0 bases clipped from V and 6 bases from J, the junction kept 6 bases outside the gene matches. Germline CDR1 is MNHEY and CDR2 is SVGAGI. The CDR3 here is CASSYSSRTGYEKLFF. CDR3 sequence (DNA): TGTGCCAGCAGTTACTCGAGTAGGACAGGGTATGAAAAACTGTTTTTT.

The chain employs TRBV5-4 and TRBJ2-5; D may be TRBD1 (6 bases). Germline CDR1 SGHNT, CDR2 YYREEE (reference sequence). V gave up 3 bases and J gave up 6 bases, with 15 bases separating them. CDR3 length equals 14 residues. The CDR3 DNA is TGTGCCAGCAGCTGGGGACAACGGGGCCAGACCCAGTACTTC. It encodes CASSWGQRGQTQYF.

V gene TRBV12-3 or TRBV12-4 combines with J gene TRBJ1-5; tentative D call: TRBD1 (5 bases). The CDR3 is 13 amino acids. The V and J ends lost 5 bases and 5 bases respectively, with 10 bases between them. The CDR3 reads CASSRDSYQPQHF. Here the CDR3 DNA reads TGTGCCAGCAGTCGCGACAGCTATCAGCCCCAGCATTTT.

This clone was detected a few times. This chain joins TRBV19 and TRBJ2-2, with D tentatively TRBD2 (5 bases). The CDR3 extends over 15 amino acids. The V end lost 3 bases, the J end lost 2 bases, and 10 bases lay between the germline ends. The germline V gene has CDR1 LNHDA and CDR2 SQIVND (reference sequence). This CDR3 is CASSIQGGNTGELFF. In DNA form, the CDR3 reads TGTGCCAGTAGTATCCAAGGAGGCAACACCGGGGAGCTGTTTTTT. The full variable domain, completed using reference TRBV19 and TRBJ2-2, is DGGITQSPKYLFRKEGQNVTLSCEQNLNHDAMYWYRQDPGQGLRLIYYSQIVNDFQKGDIAEGYSVSREKKESFPLTVTSAQKNPTAFYLCASSIQGGNTGELFFGEGSRLTVL.

V usage is TRBV6-4 and J usage is TRBJ1-3; D possibly corresponds to TRBD1 (6 bases). This CDR3 is built from 15 residues. Germline CDR1 reads MRHNA; CDR2 reads SNTAGT. The V end was cut by 6 bases, the J end by 2 bases, with 14 bases between. The CDR3 sequence is CASSVDRTPGNTIYF. Here the CDR3 DNA reads TGTGCCAGCAGCGTCGACAGGACCCCTGGAAACACCATATATTTT.

This clone was seen just once. The V gene is TRBV9, the J gene TRBJ1-1, with a weak D call TRBD1 (5 bases). The germline V gene encodes CDR1 SGDLS and CDR2 YYNGEE. This CDR3 is 14 amino acids long. Between the trimmed V and J ends, which lost 3 bases and 0 bases, there was a span of 9 bases. CDR3: CASSDGHLNTEAFF. CDR3 DNA sequence: TGTGCCAGCAGCGACGGACATCTGAACACTGAAGCTTTCTTT.

The chain carries TRBV5-4 and TRBJ2-5, with 9 bases lining up with TRBD2. This CDR3 is built from 13 residues. Germline loops: CDR1 SGHNT, CDR2 YYREEE (reference sequence). V lost 3 bases and J lost 5; bases outside the gene matches: 2. CDR3 region: CASSYSGGETQYF. In nucleotides, the CDR3 is TGTGCCAGCAGCTACAGCGGGGGGGAGACCCAGTACTTC.

On this clone itself: Compared with germline, one end of the junction differs, possibly owing to a read error. The chain links TRBV9 to TRBJ2-7; D ambiguous. The CDR3 covers 12 residues. Germline CDR1 is SGDLS and CDR2 is YYNGEE. CDR3 sequence reads: CASSVEAPRMSF. The CDR3 bases are TGTGCCAGCAGCGTAGAGGCACCCAGGATGAGCTTC.

This chain joins TRBV18 and TRBJ1-2; tentative D call: TRBD1 (6 bases). CDR3 length: 14 amino acids. The germline gives CDR1 KGHSH, CDR2 LQKENI. The V and J ends lost 3 bases and 4 bases respectively, with 12 bases between them. The CDR3 nucleotides are TGTGCCAGCTCACCGTTTGGACAGATCTATGGCTACACCTTC. Protein sequence: CASSPFGQIYGYTF.